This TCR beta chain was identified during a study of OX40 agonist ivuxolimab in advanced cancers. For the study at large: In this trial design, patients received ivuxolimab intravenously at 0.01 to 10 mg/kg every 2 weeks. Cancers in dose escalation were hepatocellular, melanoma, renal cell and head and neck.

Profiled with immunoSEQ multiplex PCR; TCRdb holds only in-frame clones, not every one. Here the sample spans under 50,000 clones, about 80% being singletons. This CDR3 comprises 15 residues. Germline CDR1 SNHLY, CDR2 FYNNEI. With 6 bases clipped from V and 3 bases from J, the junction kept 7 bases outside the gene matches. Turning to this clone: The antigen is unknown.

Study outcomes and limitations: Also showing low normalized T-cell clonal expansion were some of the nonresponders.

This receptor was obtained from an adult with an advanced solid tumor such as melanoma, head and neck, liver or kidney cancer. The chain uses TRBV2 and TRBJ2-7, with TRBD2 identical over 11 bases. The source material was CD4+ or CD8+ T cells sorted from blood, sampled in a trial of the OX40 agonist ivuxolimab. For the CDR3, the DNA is TGTGCCAGCAGAACAGGACTAGCGGGCGGCTACGAGCAGTACTTC. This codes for CASRTGLAGGYEQYF.